A single sample is the source of the 6 T cell receptor beta chains below, sequenced in a study of T cell clonality in common variable immunodeficiency. TCRdb's table, derived via immunoSEQ multiplex PCR, lists solely in-frame clones and lacks some. This sample comprises 35,000 or so clones, none seen once only. The sequencing sample was made of peripheral blood mononuclear cells. The receptor source for this set is a person aged 18 to 70 in good health.

This clone was counted ten times or more. The read comes to an end 3 residues before the CDR3 does, leaving the germline J gene to fill in the end. The chain links TRBV20-1 to TRBJ2-7; 7 nucleotides match TRBD1. Germline V gene lookup returns CDR1 DFQATT and CDR2 SNEGSKA (reference sequence). J lost 2 bases, V lost 5 bases, and 12 bases had no gene match. The CDR3 runs to 15 residues. The sequenced part of the CDR3 DNA is TGCAGTGCTTCAGCCCCGACAGGGTCGACCTACGAG. Amino acid sequence: CSASAPTGSTYE. Given in full, the CDR3 is CSASAPTGSTYEQYF.

Many counts were recorded for this clone. From the germline J gene comes the end of the CDR3, since the read stops 3 residues before it. J is TRBJ2-7 and V is TRBV7-9; 11 positions match TRBD2. Germline CDR1 reads SEHNR; CDR2 reads FQNEAQ (reference sequence). V was pared by 5 bases and J by 0 bases, with 3 bases of the junction left unmatched. The CDR3 covers 15 residues. CDR3 DNA (partial): TGTGCCAGCAGCCCCACTAGCGGGAGCTCCTACGAG. It encodes CASSPTSGSSYE. The full CDR3 reads CASSPTSGSSYEQYF.

This clone appeared a few times. Read sequence stops 3 residues before the CDR3 end, and the germline J gene provides the missing end. The chain couples TRBV5-1 to TRBJ2-1, with D uncertain. CDR1 SGHRS and CDR2 YFSETQ come from the germline V gene. With 5 bases removed from V and 5 bases from J, the gap between germline ends came to 8 bases. The CDR3 spans 12 residues. CDR3 sequence: CASSYLNNEQFF. The covered CDR3 bases are TGCGCCAGCAGTTATCTAAACAATGAG.

The table lists this clone with many counts. From the germline J gene comes the end of the CDR3, since the read stops 3 residues before it. This rearrangement joins TRBV2 to TRBJ1-6, with 8 bases fitting TRBD1. Germline CDR1 is SNHLY and CDR2 is FYNNEI. CDR3 length equals 15 residues. Losses at the gene ends were 4 bases for V and 7 bases for J; bases not matched to a gene: 6. CDR3 protein: CASSVDRGSNSPLHF. The part of the CDR3 DNA that was read is TGTGCCAGCAGTGTTGACAGGGGAAGCAATTCACCC.

This clone was counted ten times or more. The missing CDR3 end, 3 residues past where the read stops, is filled in from the germline J gene. The chain has TRBV20-1 and TRBJ1-5; D uncertain. This CDR3 spans 14 amino acids. V lost 3 bases, J lost 1 base, and 10 bases lay in between. Germline lookup yields CDR1 DFQATT and CDR2 SNEGSKA (reference sequence). The CDR3 DNA, read in part, is TGCAGTGCTAGCAACAGTGAGAGCAATCAGCCC. Amino acids: CSASNSESNQP. The whole CDR3 reads CSASNSESNQPQHF.

This clone was seen ten or more times. The CDR3 end is not reached by the read, which stops 3 residues before it; the germline J gene fills it in. V and J are TRBV5-4 and TRBJ1-2; 10 bases are shared with TRBD1. The germline CDR1 and CDR2 sequences are SGHNT and YYREEE (reference sequence). V shed 0 bases, J shed 7 bases, and the junction held 6 bases outside the gene matches. This CDR3 is 15 amino acids long. CDR3: CASSLVGQGVGGYTF. The CDR3 DNA, read in part, is TGTGCCAGCAGCTTGGTAGGACAGGGGGTCGGTGGC.